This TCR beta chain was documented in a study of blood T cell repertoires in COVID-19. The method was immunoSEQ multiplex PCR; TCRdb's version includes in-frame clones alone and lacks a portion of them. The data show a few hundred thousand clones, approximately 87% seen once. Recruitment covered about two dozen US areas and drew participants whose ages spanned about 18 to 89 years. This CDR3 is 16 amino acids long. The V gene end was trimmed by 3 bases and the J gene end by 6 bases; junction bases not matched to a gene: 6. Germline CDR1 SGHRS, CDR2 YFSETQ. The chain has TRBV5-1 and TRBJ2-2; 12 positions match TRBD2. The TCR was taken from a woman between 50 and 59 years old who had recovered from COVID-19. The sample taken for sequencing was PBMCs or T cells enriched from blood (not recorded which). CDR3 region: CASSSASGGDAGELFF. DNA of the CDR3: TGCGCCAGCAGCTCCGCTAGCGGGGGGGATGCCGGGGAGCTGTTTTTT.